These T cell receptor beta chains were read from a single sample in a study of cytomegalovirus exposure and HLA in healthy donors. TCRdb keeps only in-frame clones here, not all; method: immunoSEQ multiplex PCR. The sample gives some 120,000 clones, 77% of which show up once; around 5.8% is in the top ten. Sequencing input: PBMCs. The receptors come from a young man in good health and CMV-seropositive. Each CDR3 is given without its conserved first and last residue.

J gene	V gene	CDR3 protein
TRBJ2-2	TRBV5-4	ASSVTGQPTGELF
TRBJ1-1	TRBV19	ASSIEVAGQNTEAF
TRBJ2-2	TRBV30	AWGTIHGELF
TRBJ2-1	TRBV11-3	ASSGRDRGRNEQF
TRBJ1-1	TRBV2	ASSLGTGEAF
TRBJ1-2	TRBV7-9	ASSLAMTGGFGYT
TRBJ1-2	TRBV15	ATSRSAGENYGYT
TRBJ2-7	TRBV5-1	ASSPSGSYEQY
TRBJ1-2	TRBV15	ATSREKGLYGYT
TRBJ2-3	TRBV7-9	ASSFRDTDTQY
TRBJ2-5	TRBV28	ASSVLQRTQY
TRBJ1-5	TRBV10-3	AISEGDFEGQPQH
TRBJ1-3	TRBV9	ASSVQGRGTGNTIY
TRBJ1-3	TRBV19	ASSDNRGNTIY
TRBJ1-2	TRBV5-1	ASSWGQGATGYT
TRBJ2-1	TRBV5-1	ASSIGQFNEQF
TRBJ1-1	TRBV6-1	ASSDIIGTGNTEAF
TRBJ1-2	TRBV30	AWRRGYGYT
TRBJ1-2	TRBV28	ASSYYRDRDYT
TRBJ2-7	TRBV6-1	ASSSPGTGDYEQY
TRBJ2-1	TRBV30	AWSGLAGVLYEQF
TRBJ2-3	TRBV21-1	ASSKDETSGGATDTQY
TRBJ2-3	TRBV11-2	ASSFLAGSPDTQY
TRBJ1-2	TRBV7-6	ASSLAPTANYGYT
TRBJ1-2	TRBV27	ASSLNRGHGDYGYT
TRBJ2-7	TRBV5-1	ASSSPGLAGGYEQY
TRBJ1-1	TRBV27	ASLGATGIGDTEAF
TRBJ2-1	TRBV28	ASSHPSGWRYEQF
TRBJ2-5	TRBV18	ASSRRDRDQETQY
TRBJ1-5	TRBV7-9	ASSLAGPTDQPQH
TRBJ2-3	TRBV4-2	ASSQELAGTDTQY
TRBJ1-1	TRBV5-5	ASSLTVYLGTEAF
TRBJ1-1	TRBV15	ASAGSLMNTEAF
TRBJ2-7	TRBV7-8	ASSLLFYASDTTSYEQY
TRBJ2-1	TRBV2	ASQGGIRGNEQF
TRBJ2-7	TRBV4-1	ASRQGLAGGNFSYEQY
TRBJ2-5	TRBV7-9	ASSPESGQGFGTQY
TRBJ2-1	TRBV10-1	ASRGVGNEQF
TRBJ2-7	TRBV11-3	ASTPTRGYEQY
TRBJ1-5	TRBV6-5	ASSTRQASNQPQH
TRBJ2-3	TRBV7-3	ASSPTGSTDTQY
TRBJ1-1	TRBV6-5	ASSYRRQGGDTEAF
TRBJ2-2	TRBV27	ASSPGGRYHESMF
TRBJ1-1	TRBV7-9	ASTLYKTGLTEAF
TRBJ1-1	TRBV10-3	AIRLDRVGEAF
TRBJ1-1	TRBV30	AFQTWGRPYTEAF
TRBJ2-5	TRBV28	VIEASGSGETQY
TRBJ2-7	TRBV6-5	ATSGRLGHNYEQY
TRBJ2-3	TRBV5-1	ASSSRTAGPDTQY
TRBJ2-7	TRBV7-8	ASSPGGLTYEQY
TRBJ2-5	TRBV6-4	ASSDHLGETQY
TRBJ2-1	TRBV7-9	SSSSPGQEGNEQF
TRBJ2-1	TRBV11-2	ASSLDPAGEYNEQF
TRBJ1-5	TRBV13	ASSFQGNQPQH
TRBJ2-7	TRBV7-9	ASSSEIGSSGTEQY
TRBJ2-3	TRBV10-2	ASGRGSGLSDTQY
TRBJ1-6	TRBV19	ASRLTGTANSPLH
TRBJ2-7	TRBV7-6	ASSPVYHAYEQY
TRBJ1-2	TRBV28	ASSFLYGYT
TRBJ2-5	TRBV6-5	ASSSHVDQETQY